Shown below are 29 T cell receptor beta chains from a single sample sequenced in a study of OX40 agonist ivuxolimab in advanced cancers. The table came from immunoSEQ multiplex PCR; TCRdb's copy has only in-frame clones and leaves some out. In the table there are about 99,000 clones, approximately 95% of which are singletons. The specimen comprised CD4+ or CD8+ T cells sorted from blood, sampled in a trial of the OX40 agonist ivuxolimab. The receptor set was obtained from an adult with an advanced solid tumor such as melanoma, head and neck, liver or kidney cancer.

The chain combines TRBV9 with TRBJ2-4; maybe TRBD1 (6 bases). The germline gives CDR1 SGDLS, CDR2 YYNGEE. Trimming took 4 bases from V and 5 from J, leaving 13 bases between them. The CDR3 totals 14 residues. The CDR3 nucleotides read TGTGCCAGCAGCCCTGGGGACAACCAAAACATTCAGTACTTC. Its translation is CASSPGDNQNIQYF.

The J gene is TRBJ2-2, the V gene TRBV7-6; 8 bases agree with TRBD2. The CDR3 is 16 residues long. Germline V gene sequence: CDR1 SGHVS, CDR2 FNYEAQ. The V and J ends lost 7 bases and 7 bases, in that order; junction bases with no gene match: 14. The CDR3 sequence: CASKPPVAGLVGELFF. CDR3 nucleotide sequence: TGTGCCAGCAAACCGCCTGTAGCGGGACTAGTCGGGGAGCTGTTTTTT.

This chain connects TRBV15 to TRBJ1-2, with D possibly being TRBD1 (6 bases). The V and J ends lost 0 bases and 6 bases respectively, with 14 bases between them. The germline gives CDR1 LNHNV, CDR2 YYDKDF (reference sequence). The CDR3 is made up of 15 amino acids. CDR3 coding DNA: TGTGCCACCAGCAGAGACAGGGGCGATATCGATGGCTACACCTTC. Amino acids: CATSRDRGDIDGYTF.

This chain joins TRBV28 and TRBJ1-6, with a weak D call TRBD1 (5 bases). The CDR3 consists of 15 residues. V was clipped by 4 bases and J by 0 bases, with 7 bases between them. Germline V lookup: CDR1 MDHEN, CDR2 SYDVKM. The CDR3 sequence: CASSSGGSYNSPLHF. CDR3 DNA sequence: TGTGCCAGCAGTTCGGGGGGCTCCTATAATTCACCCCTCCACTTT.

The CDR3 is CASSPRTVLPEAFF. In nucleotides, the CDR3 is TGTGCCAGCAGCCCCCGGACAGTGCTCCCTGAAGCTTTCTTT. This chain links TRBV7-9 with TRBJ1-1, with D maybe TRBD1 (6 bases). V was cut by 5 bases and J by 6 bases, with 16 bases left in between. This CDR3 is 14 amino acids long. Per germline, CDR1 SEHNR and CDR2 FQNEAQ (reference sequence).

In nucleotides, the CDR3 is TGTGCCAGCAGACCGGACAGGGCCCTCTACAATGAGCAGTTCTTC. It encodes CASRPDRALYNEQFF. The rearrangement uses TRBV6-1 and TRBJ2-1, with 8 bases lining up with TRBD1. This CDR3 contains 15 residues. The J segment lost 3 bases and the V segment lost 6 bases, leaving 7 bases of the junction unmatched. CDR1 is MNHNS, CDR2 SASEGT, per germline.

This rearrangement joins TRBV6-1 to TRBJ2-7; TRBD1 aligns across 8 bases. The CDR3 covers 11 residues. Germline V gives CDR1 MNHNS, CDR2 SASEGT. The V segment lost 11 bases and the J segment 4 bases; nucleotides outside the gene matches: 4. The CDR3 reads CAGQGLYEQYF. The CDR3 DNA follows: TGTGCCGGACAGGGATTATACGAGCAGTACTTC.

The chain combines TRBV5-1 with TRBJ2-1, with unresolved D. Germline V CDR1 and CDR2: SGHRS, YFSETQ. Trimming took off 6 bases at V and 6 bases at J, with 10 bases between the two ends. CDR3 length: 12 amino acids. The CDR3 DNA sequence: TGCGCCAGCAACGGGCTCTCCAATGAGCAGTTCTTC. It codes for CASNGLSNEQFF.

CDR3 region: CASSLDEKLFF. The CDR3 DNA is TGTGCCAGCAGCCTGGATGAAAAACTGTTTTTT. This chain connects TRBV28 to TRBJ1-4, with D uncertain. CDR1 is MDHEN, CDR2 SYDVKM, per germline. Trimming shortened V by 6 bases and J by 6 bases, and 5 bases separated the two germline ends. This CDR3 has 11 residues.

CDR3 nucleotides: TGTGCCAGCAGCCAAACAGGGTATGGCTACACCTTC. Translating it yields CASSQTGYGYTF. V is TRBV14 and J is TRBJ1-2; D perhaps matches TRBD1 (6 bases). Trimming shortened V by 2 bases and J by 5 bases, and 6 bases separated the two germline ends. CDR3 length: 12 residues. The germline V gene encodes CDR1 SGHDN and CDR2 FVKESK.

The CDR3 DNA sequence: TGTGCCAGCAGCCCGCCTAGCGTAGGCTTGGATACGCAGTATTTT. It is translated as CASSPPSVGLDTQYF. The chain joins TRBV9 to TRBJ2-3; a possible D gene is TRBD2 (6 bases). The CDR3 length is 15 residues. Trimming removed 4 bases from V and 6 bases from J, with 18 bases in between. The V gene's germline CDR1 is SGDLS and CDR2 YYNGEE.

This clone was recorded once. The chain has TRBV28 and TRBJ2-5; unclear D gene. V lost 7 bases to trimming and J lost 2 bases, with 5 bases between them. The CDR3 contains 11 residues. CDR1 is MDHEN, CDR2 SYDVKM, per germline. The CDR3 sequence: CASKGQETQYF. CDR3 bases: TGTGCCAGCAAGGGTCAAGAGACCCAGTACTTC.

For the CDR3, the DNA is TGTGCCAGCAGCTTAGTGGGGGCGGGACAGCCCCAGCATTTT. Translated, it gives CASSLVGAGQPQHF. The genes are TRBV7-2 and TRBJ1-5; TRBD1 might be the D (6 bases). There are 14 residues in the CDR3. The V end was cut by 1 base, the J end by 7 bases, with 11 bases between. Germline CDR1 is SGHTA and CDR2 is FQGNSA.

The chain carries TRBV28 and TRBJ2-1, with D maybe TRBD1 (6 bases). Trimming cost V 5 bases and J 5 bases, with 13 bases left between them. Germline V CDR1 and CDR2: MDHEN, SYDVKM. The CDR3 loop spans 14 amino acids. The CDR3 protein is CASSPLDRNNEQFF. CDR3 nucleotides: TGTGCCAGCAGTCCCTTGGACAGAAACAATGAGCAGTTCTTC. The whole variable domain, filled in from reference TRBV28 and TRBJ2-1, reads DVKVTQSSRYLVKRTGEKVFLECVQDMDHENMFWYRQDPGLGLRLIYFSYDVKMKEKGDIPEGYSVSREKKERFSLILESASTNQTSMYLCASSPLDRNNEQFFGPGTRLTVL.

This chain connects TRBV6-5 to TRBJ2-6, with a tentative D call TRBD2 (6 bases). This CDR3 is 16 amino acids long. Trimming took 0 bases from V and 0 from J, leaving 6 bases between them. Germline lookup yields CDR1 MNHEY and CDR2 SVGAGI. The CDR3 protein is CASSYSGGSGANVLTF. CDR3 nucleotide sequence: TGTGCCAGCAGTTACTCGGGAGGCTCTGGGGCCAACGTCCTGACTTTC.

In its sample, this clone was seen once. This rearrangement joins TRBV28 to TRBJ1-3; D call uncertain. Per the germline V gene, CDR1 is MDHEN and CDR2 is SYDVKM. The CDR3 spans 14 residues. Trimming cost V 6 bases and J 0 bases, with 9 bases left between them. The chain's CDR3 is CASRSLNSGNTIYF. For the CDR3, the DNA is TGTGCCAGCAGGTCCTTAAACTCTGGAAACACCATATATTTT.

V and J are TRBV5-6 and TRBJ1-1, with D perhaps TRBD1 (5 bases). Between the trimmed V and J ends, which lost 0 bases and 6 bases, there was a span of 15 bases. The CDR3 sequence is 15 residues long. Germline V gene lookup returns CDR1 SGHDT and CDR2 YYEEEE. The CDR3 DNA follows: TGTGCCAGCAGCTTGGGACCCCTAGGGGAGGCTGAAGCTTTCTTT. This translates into CASSLGPLGEAEAFF.

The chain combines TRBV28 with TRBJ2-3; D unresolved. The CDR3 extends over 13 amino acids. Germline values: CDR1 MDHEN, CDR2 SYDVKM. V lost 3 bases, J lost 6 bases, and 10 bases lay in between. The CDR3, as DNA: TGTGCCAGCAGTTTCGCCCGATACGATACGCAGTATTTT. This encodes CASSFARYDTQYF.

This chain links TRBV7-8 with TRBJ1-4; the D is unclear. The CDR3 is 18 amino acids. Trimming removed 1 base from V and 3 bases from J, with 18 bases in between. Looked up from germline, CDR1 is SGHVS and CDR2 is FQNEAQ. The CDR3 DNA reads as TGTGCCAGCAGCTTAGAACTTGGGGTGGGCGCCCCTAATGAAAAACTGTTTTTT. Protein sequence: CASSLELGVGAPNEKLFF.

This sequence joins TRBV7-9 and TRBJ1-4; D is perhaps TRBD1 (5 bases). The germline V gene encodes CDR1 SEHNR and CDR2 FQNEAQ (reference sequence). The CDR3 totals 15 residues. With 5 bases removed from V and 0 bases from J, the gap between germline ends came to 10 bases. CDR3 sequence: CASSTQDATNEKLFF. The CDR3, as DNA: TGTGCCAGCAGCACACAGGACGCAACTAATGAAAAACTGTTTTTT.

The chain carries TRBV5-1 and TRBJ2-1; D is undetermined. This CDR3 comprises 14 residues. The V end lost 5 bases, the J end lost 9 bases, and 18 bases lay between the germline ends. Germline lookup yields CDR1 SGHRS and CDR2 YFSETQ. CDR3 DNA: TGCGCCAGCAGTTACATGACGTTGCGGTCTGAGCAGTTCTTC. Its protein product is CASSYMTLRSEQFF. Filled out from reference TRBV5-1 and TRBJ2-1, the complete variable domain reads KAGVTQTPRYLIKTRGQQVTLSCSPISGHRSVSWYQQTPGQGLQFLFEYFSETQRNKGNFPGRFSGRQFSNSRSEMNVSTLELGDSALYLCASSYMTLRSEQFFGPGTRLTVL.

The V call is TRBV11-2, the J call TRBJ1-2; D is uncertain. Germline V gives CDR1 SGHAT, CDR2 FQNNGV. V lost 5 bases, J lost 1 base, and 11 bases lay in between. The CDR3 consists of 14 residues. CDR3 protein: CASSPVGLNYGYTF. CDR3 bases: TGTGCCAGCAGCCCGGTGGGCCTTAACTATGGCTACACCTTC.

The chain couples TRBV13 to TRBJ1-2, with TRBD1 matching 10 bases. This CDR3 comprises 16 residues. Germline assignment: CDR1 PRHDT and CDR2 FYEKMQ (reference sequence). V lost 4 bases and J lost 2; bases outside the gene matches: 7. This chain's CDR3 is CASSYRDRGLNYGYTF. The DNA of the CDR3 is TGTGCCAGCAGCTACCGGGACAGGGGACTAAACTATGGCTACACCTTC.

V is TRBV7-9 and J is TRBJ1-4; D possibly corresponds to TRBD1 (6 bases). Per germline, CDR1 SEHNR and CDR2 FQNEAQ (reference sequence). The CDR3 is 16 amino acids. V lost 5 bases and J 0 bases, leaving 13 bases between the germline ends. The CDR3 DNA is TGTGCCAGCAGCCAGGGGAGTACGGCAACTAATGAAAAACTGTTTTTT. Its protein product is CASSQGSTATNEKLFF.

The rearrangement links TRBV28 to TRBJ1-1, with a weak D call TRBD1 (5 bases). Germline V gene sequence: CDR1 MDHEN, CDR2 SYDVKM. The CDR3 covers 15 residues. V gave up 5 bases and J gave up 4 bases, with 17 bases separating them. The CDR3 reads CASSVEDWGSTEAFF. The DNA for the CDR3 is TGTGCCAGCAGTGTCGAGGACTGGGGGAGCACTGAAGCTTTCTTT. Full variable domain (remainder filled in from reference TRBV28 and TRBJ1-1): DVKVTQSSRYLVKRTGEKVFLECVQDMDHENMFWYRQDPGLGLRLIYFSYDVKMKEKGDIPEGYSVSREKKERFSLILESASTNQTSMYLCASSVEDWGSTEAFFGQGTRLTVV.

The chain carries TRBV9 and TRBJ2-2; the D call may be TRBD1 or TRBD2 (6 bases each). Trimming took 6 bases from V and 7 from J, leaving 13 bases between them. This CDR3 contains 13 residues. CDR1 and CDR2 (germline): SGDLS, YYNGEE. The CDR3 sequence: CASTPGAGGELFF. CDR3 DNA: TGTGCCAGCACCCCGGGGGCCGGCGGGGAGCTGTTTTTT.

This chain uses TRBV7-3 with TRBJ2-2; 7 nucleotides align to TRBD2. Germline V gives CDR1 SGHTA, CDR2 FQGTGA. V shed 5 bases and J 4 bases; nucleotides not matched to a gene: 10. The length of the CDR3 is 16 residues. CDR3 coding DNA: TGTGCCAGCAGCCCCTCAATAGGCGGGAGCACCGGGGAGCTGTTTTTT. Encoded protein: CASSPSIGGSTGELFF. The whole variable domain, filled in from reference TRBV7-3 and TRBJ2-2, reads GAGVSQTPSNKVTEKGKYVELRCDPISGHTALYWYRQSLGQGPEFLIYFQGTGAADDSGLPNDRFFAVRPEGSVSTLKIQRTERGDSAVYLCASSPSIGGSTGELFFGEGSRLTVL.

The CDR3 DNA follows: TGTGCCAGCAGCTTAGCTACCTACGAGCAGTACTTC. It yields the protein CASSLATYEQYF. The gene calls are TRBV7-8 and TRBJ2-7; D is unclear. CDR1 is SGHVS, CDR2 FQNEAQ, per germline. V lost 0 bases and J lost 2, with 2 bases in between. This CDR3 spans 12 amino acids. Drawing the rest from reference TRBV7-8 and TRBJ2-7, the complete variable domain is GAGVSQSPRYKVAKRGQDVALRCDPISGHVSLFWYQQALGQGPEFLTYFQNEAQLDKSGLPSDRFFAERPEGSVSTLKIQRTQQEDSAVYLCASSLATYEQYFGPGTRLTVT.

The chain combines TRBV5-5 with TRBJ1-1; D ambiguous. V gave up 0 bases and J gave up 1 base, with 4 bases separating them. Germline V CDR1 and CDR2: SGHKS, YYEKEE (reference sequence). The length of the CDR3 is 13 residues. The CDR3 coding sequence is TGTGCCAGCAGCTTGGGCGGGAACACTGAAGCTTTCTTT. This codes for CASSLGGNTEAFF.